Many counts were recorded for the clone carrying this TCR beta chain. TCRdb reprocessed the 5' RACE reads via MiXCR and lists one record per CDR3 protein. There are 340,000 or so distinct CDR3 sequences in the sample; approximately 13% occur only once, and about 3% lies in the top ten. Trimming took off 7 bases at V and 3 bases at J, with 20 bases between the two ends. The germline V gene has CDR1 SGHRS and CDR2 YFSETQ. This CDR3 region has 15 residues. This sample stems from a study of T cells after yellow fever vaccination. This TCR was sampled from a man aged 18 to 30 who received the YFV17D yellow fever vaccine. This chain links TRBV5-1 with TRBJ2-7; D perhaps matches TRBD1 (6 bases). The sequences come from CD4+ T cells sorted from PBMCs, collected 15 days after the yellow fever booster vaccination. CDR3 bases: TGCGCCAGCCGTACTATGACAGGCTTAGACTACGAGCAGTACTTC. It yields the protein CASRTMTGLDYEQYF.